This T cell receptor beta chain was retrieved from a study of T cells after yellow fever vaccination. Regarding the study as a whole: Post-booster reappearance was seen for most primary-vaccination clones (about 95% CD4, around 88% CD8).

MiXCR, applied by TCRdb to the 5' RACE reads, yields one record per CDR3 protein. The sample shows 150,000 to 200,000 distinct CDR3 sequences, around 10% of them seen only once. The V gene's germline CDR1 is ENHRY and CDR2 SYGVKD. The CDR3 extends over 14 amino acids. V shed 4 bases and J shed 0 bases, with 6 bases lying between them. Of note for this clonotype: What it binds is not known.

This clonotype was obtained from a man between 18 and 35 years old who received the YFV17D yellow fever vaccine. The sequencing here drew on CD8+ T cells sorted from PBMCs, taken 15 days after the yellow fever booster vaccination. The rearrangement uses TRBV10-3 and TRBJ1-4; unclear D gene. CDR3 nucleotide sequence: TGTGCCATCAGTGGAGGGTCAACTAATGAAAAACTGTTTTTT. Protein: CAISGGSTNEKLFF.